The present T cell receptor beta chain was sequenced within a study of T cell repertoires in cytomegalovirus infection. TCRdb reprocessed the reads via MiXCR and lists one record per CDR3 protein. The sample includes nearly 450,000 distinct CDR3 sequences, approximately 31% seen only once; the top ten take roughly 13%. This CDR3 comprises 16 residues. Trimming pared 4 bases from V and 6 bases from J, leaving 16 bases between. CDR1 SEHNR and CDR2 FQNEAQ come from the germline V gene (reference sequence). Sequencing input: PBMCs. This chain links TRBV7-9 with TRBJ1-6, with D possibly TRBD1 on 5 matching bases. The receptor's source is a human donor in good health (CMV status not recorded). Some clones in this sample may be carry-over from other donors' samples. The chain's CDR3 is CASSSTGKPANSPLHF. The CDR3 DNA sequence: TGTGCCAGCAGCTCCACAGGAAAGCCGGCTAATTCACCCCTCCACTTT.